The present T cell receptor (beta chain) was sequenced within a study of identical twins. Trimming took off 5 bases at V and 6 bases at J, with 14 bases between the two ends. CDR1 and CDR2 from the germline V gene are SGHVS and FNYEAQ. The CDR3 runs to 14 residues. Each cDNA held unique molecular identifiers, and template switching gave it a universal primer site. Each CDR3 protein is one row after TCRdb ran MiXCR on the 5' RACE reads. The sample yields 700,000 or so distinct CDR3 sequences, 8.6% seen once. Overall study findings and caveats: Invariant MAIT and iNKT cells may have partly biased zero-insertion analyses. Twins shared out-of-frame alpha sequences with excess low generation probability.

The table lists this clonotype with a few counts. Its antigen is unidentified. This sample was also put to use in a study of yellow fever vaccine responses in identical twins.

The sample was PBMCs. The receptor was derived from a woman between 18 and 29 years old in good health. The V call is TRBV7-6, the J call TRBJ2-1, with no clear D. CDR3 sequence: CASSPGFVGNEQFF. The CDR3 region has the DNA TGTGCCAGCAGCCCGGGTTTTGTCGGCAATGAGCAGTTCTTC.